This TCR beta chain came from a study of blood T cell repertoires in COVID-19. Profiling relied on immunoSEQ multiplex PCR, and the TCRdb table lists in-frame clones only, not all of them. The profile covers 180,000 or so clones, with 80% to 90% appearing a single time and about 8.2% taken by the ten largest. Germline assignment: CDR1 LGHDT and CDR2 YNNKEL (reference sequence). CDR3 length: 14 amino acids. The V end lost 2 bases, the J end lost 8 bases, and 12 bases lay between the germline ends. The sequencing input was peripheral blood. The clonotype originates from a man aged 55 to 70 with acute or convalescent COVID-19. The chain uses TRBV3-1 (or the pseudogene TRBV3-2) and TRBJ1-4, with unresolved D. CDR3 protein: CASSQRVTGEKLFF. The CDR3 DNA follows: TGTGCCAGCAGCCAACGGGTGACTGGAGAAAAACTGTTTTTT.